Each of the 11 T cell receptor beta chains below was sequenced from the same sample in a study of blood T cells in healthy people across ages. It was with a sample-barcoded 5' primer and a J-beta primer mix that a second PCR of roughly 7 to 12 cycles was run. TCRdb redid the calling of the 5' RACE reads with MiXCR, one entry per CDR3 protein. The sample shows some 370,000 distinct CDR3 sequences, about half of them seen only once. Sample: blood. These receptors all stem from a man aged 60 to 69 in good health.

This clonotype was detected many times. The chain employs TRBV15 and TRBJ2-7; 7 nucleotides match TRBD2. The CDR3 has 16 amino acids. Germline V CDR1 and CDR2: LNHNV, YYDKDF (reference sequence). The junction had 11 bases not matched to a gene; V was cut back by 3 bases and J by 3 bases. The CDR3 sequence is CATSRAFGGRGYEQYF. The CDR3 DNA reads TGTGCCACCAGCAGGGCCTTCGGCGGGAGAGGCTACGAGCAGTACTTC.

The sample holds many counts of this clonotype. A much larger clone lies one base from this, so it may be a read error. CDR3 DNA sequence: TGTGCCACCAGTGATCCTGACCCCGATGAGCAGTACTTC. Its translation: CATSDPDPDEQYF. The J gene is TRBJ2-7, the V gene TRBV24-1, with unresolved D. Germline V lookup: CDR1 KGHDR, CDR2 SFDVKD. The CDR3 has 13 residues. The V end was cut by 3 bases, the J end by 7 bases, with 12 bases between.

The CDR3 DNA is TGTGCCAGCACCCCACAGGGGGCAGGGGAGACCCAGTACTTC. Protein: CASTPQGAGETQYF. V and J are TRBV6-6 and TRBJ2-5, with 9 nucleotides matching TRBD1. J gave up 5 bases and V 7 bases, and 8 bases lay outside the gene matches. Germline V lookup: CDR1 MNHNY, CDR2 SVGAGI (reference sequence). The length of the CDR3 is 14 residues.

This clonotype was counted a few times. V gene TRBV7-3 combines with J gene TRBJ2-3; D ambiguous. The CDR3 covers 13 residues. V was clipped by 4 bases and J by 6 bases, with 11 bases between them. Per germline, CDR1 SGHTA and CDR2 FQGTGA. The DNA for the CDR3 is TGTGCCAGCAGCTCCGGTCCTTCCGATACGCAGTATTTT. It yields the protein CASSSGPSDTQYF. Full variable domain (outside the CDR3, taken from reference TRBV7-3 and TRBJ2-3): GAGVSQTPSNKVTEKGKYVELRCDPISGHTALYWYRQSLGQGPEFLIYFQGTGAADDSGLPNDRFFAVRPEGSVSTLKIQRTERGDSAVYLCASSSGPSDTQYFGPGTRLTVL.

The chain links TRBV20-1 to TRBJ2-1; D assignment may be TRBD1 or TRBD2 (5 bases each). From germline, CDR1 is DFQATT and CDR2 SNEGSKA (reference sequence). Between the trimmed V and J ends, which lost 1 base and 7 bases, there was a span of 20 bases. The CDR3 loop spans 16 amino acids. CDR3 sequence reads: CSARVLGAGLVNEQFF. CDR3 coding DNA: TGCAGTGCTAGAGTCCTTGGGGCGGGTTTGGTTAATGAGCAGTTCTTC.

The sample holds a few counts of this clonotype. The rearrangement joins TRBV5-1 to TRBJ1-2; the match to TRBD1 covers 9 bases. Germline V gene lookup returns CDR1 SGHRS and CDR2 YFSETQ. CDR3 size: 17 residues. V dropped 0 bases and J dropped 4; count of bases not matched to a gene: 10. CDR3 loop: CASSLDPGQGYAYGYTF. In nucleotides, the CDR3 is TGCGCCAGCAGCTTGGATCCGGGACAGGGATATGCCTATGGCTACACCTTC. The full variable domain, with the rest looked up from reference TRBV5-1 and TRBJ1-2, is KAGVTQTPRYLIKTRGQQVTLSCSPISGHRSVSWYQQTPGQGLQFLFEYFSETQRNKGNFPGRFSGRQFSNSRSEMNVSTLELGDSALYLCASSLDPGQGYAYGYTFGSGTRLTVV.

The chain couples TRBV7-2 to TRBJ2-7; no reliable D call. The V gene lost 4 bases and the J gene lost 6 bases, with 19 bases spanning the gap. Germline V CDR1 and CDR2: SGHTA, FQGNSA. The length of the CDR3 is 15 residues. The CDR3 nucleotides read TGTGCCAGCAGCTCCCTTCCGGGCGGTCCGAGCGAGCAGTACTTC. Encoded protein: CASSSLPGGPSEQYF.

The J gene is TRBJ2-7, the V gene TRBV29-1; D may correspond to TRBD1 or TRBD2 (5 bases each). The DNA end is a closer match to TRBJ2-5, so the J assignment may be wrong. Germline CDR1 SQVTM, CDR2 ANQGSEA. The CDR3 spans 13 residues. CDR3 bases: TGCAGCGTTAAGGGACGGCTTCAAGAGACCCAGTACTTC. This sequence encodes CSVKGRLQETQYF.

This chain joins TRBV7-8 and TRBJ2-1, with D possibly TRBD2 on 6 matching bases. The germline V gene encodes CDR1 SGHVS and CDR2 FQNEAQ. Between the trimmed V and J ends, which lost 3 bases and 0 bases, there was a span of 9 bases. The CDR3 consists of 15 residues. This CDR3 is CASSFFGSSYNEQFF. CDR3 in DNA: TGTGCCAGCAGCTTTTTCGGGAGCTCCTACAATGAGCAGTTCTTC.

For this clonotype: A much larger clonotype is one base distant, so this may be a read error. The rearrangement links TRBV7-2 to TRBJ2-5, with TRBD2 matching 11 bases. J lost 11 bases, V lost 5 bases, and 16 bases had no gene match. CDR3 size: 16 residues. Germline assignment: CDR1 SGHTA and CDR2 FQGNSA. The CDR3 here is CASSLGGTSGHNEQYF. CDR3 bases: TGTGCCAGCAGCCTCGGGGGGACTAGCGGACACAATGAGCAGTACTTC.

This clonotype was picked up many times. The V gene is TRBV20-1, the J gene TRBJ2-7, with D uncertain. This CDR3 contains 15 residues. Between the trimmed V and J ends, which lost 3 bases and 3 bases, there was a span of 18 bases. Germline-derived CDR1 and CDR2 are DFQATT and SNEGSKA (reference sequence). The CDR3: CSASLEIGRRYEQYF. The CDR3 coding sequence is TGCAGTGCTAGCCTGGAGATAGGCCGACGCTACGAGCAGTACTTC.